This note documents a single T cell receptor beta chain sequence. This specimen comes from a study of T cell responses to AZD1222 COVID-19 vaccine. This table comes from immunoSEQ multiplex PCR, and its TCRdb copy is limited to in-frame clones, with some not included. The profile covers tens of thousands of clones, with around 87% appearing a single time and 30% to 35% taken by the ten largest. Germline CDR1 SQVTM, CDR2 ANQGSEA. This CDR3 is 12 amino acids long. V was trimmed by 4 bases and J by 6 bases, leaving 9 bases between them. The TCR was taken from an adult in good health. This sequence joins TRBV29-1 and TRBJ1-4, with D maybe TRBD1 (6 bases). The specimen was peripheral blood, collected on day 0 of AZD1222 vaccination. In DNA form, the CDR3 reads TGCAGCGTTGGAGGGGGGGATGAAAAACTGTTTTTT. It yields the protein CSVGGGDEKLFF.